The next 8 T cell receptor beta chains were all read from a single sample in a study of blood T cells in healthy people across ages. The authors ran a second PCR of 7 to 11 cycles using a sample-barcoded 5' primer and a J-beta primer mix. TCRdb ran MiXCR on the 5' RACE reads and lists one entry per CDR3 protein. Found here are 250,000 to 300,000 distinct CDR3 sequences, 25% to 30% of them singletons; the top ten hold around 29%. Sequenced: blood. These receptors were collected from a woman in her seventies in good health.

This clonotype was observed a handful of times. The rearrangement uses TRBV6-2 or TRBV6-3 and TRBJ1-1; D is unresolved. The V gene's germline CDR1 is MNHEY and CDR2 SVGEGT. Trimming shortened V by 8 bases and J by 3 bases, and 13 bases separated the two germline ends. The CDR3 has 13 residues. In nucleotides, the CDR3 is TGTGCCAGCTCAAAGGGCAGATACACTGAAGCTTTCTTT. The encoded protein is CASSKGRYTEAFF.

This clonotype was recorded a few times. The chain carries TRBV28 and TRBJ1-2, with TRBD1 matching 12 bases. Germline V gives CDR1 MDHEN, CDR2 SYDVKM. The CDR3 is 15 residues long. V trimming: 2 bases; J trimming: 2 bases; junction bases outside the gene matches: 0. CDR3 region: CASSLGTGGNYGYTF. The CDR3 DNA reads TGTGCCAGCAGTTTAGGGACAGGGGGCAACTATGGCTACACCTTC.

This rearrangement joins TRBV11-1 to TRBJ2-7, with 7 bases aligning to TRBD1. The germline CDR1 and CDR2 sequences are SGHAT and FQDESV (reference sequence). The CDR3 totals 14 residues. Trimming at V came to 3 bases and at J to 2 bases, leaving 4 bases not matched to a gene. In DNA form, the CDR3 reads TGTGCCAGCAGCTTTGACAGGGTGGCCTACGAGCAGTACTTC. It translates to CASSFDRVAYEQYF.

The chain employs TRBV20-1 and TRBJ2-5; D call uncertain. CDR3 length: 16 residues. Germline V gene lookup returns CDR1 DFQATT and CDR2 SNEGSKA (reference sequence). Trimming left V 0 bases short and J 1 base short, with 15 bases between. CDR3 residues: CSARDLGSVLQETQYF. CDR3 in DNA: TGCAGTGCTAGAGATCTCGGATCGGTGCTCCAAGAGACCCAGTACTTC.

This clonotype has only a few counts. The V and J genes are TRBV5-1 and TRBJ1-2; D is unresolved. The CDR3 has 13 residues. Trimming took 1 base from V and 7 from J, leaving 11 bases between them. From germline, CDR1 is SGHRS and CDR2 YFSETQ. The CDR3 DNA reads TGCGCCAGCAGCTTGAAGGGTTCGGGTGGCTACACCTTC. It specifies CASSLKGSGGYTF.

The chain carries TRBV11-2 and TRBJ2-1; 8 nucleotides line up with TRBD2. The CDR3 length is 16 residues. Germline loops: CDR1 SGHAT, CDR2 FQNNGV. Unmatched junction bases numbered 8, after V lost 4 bases and J lost 3 bases. The CDR3 reads CASSSGAGALYNEQFF. CDR3 in DNA: TGTGCCAGCAGCTCCGGAGCGGGAGCTCTCTACAATGAGCAGTTCTTC.

This clonotype was observed a few times. The V gene is TRBV20-1, the J gene TRBJ2-7; perhaps TRBD1 as D (5 bases). The CDR3 has 14 residues. CDR1 and CDR2 from the germline V gene are DFQATT and SNEGSKA (reference sequence). V was trimmed by 0 bases and J by 3 bases, leaving 12 bases between them. CDR3 in DNA: TGCAGTGCTAGAGATGGGGCAGGCAGCTACGAGCAGTACTTC. Translating gives CSARDGAGSYEQYF.

This clonotype was found a few times. The chain is built from TRBV29-1 and TRBJ2-7; D might be TRBD1 or TRBD2, each matching 7 bases. CDR1 is SQVTM, CDR2 ANQGSEA, per germline. The CDR3 is 15 residues long. V dropped 6 bases and J dropped 4 bases, with 22 bases sitting between them. The CDR3 protein is CSVRDADREGYEQYF. DNA of the CDR3: TGCAGCGTCCGGGATGCCGACAGGGAGGGATACGAGCAGTACTTC.